This T cell receptor (beta chain) was obtained from a study of Graves' ophthalmopathy and Graves' hyperthyroidism. CDR1 MDHEN and CDR2 SYDVKM come from the germline V gene. The CDR3 runs to 14 residues. V was clipped by 5 bases and J by 5 bases; unmatched bases: 7. As to this clonotype: Its antigen is unidentified.

Study-wide results and caveats: With a specificity of under 85% and a sensitivity of over 65%, the model predicted ophthalmopathy progression. In separating ophthalmopathy from stable hyperthyroidism, a 13-signature model achieved 87.88% sensitivity and around 80% specificity. Detection in blood was also observed for most expanded thyroid clonotypes above 0.001 frequency.

Amplified material comprised TCR beta CDR3 regions derived from RNA transcripts. An opening RT-PCR round employed HTBI primers and preceded a second-round multiplex PCR. TCRdb used MiXCR to reprocess the multiplex PCR reads, holding one entry per CDR3 protein. The sample holds fewer than 400,000 distinct CDR3 sequences, 18% seen once. This TCR was recovered from a woman under 30 with Graves' ophthalmopathy. Sequencing was performed on peripheral blood. V and J are TRBV28 and TRBJ2-5; 8 nucleotides line up with TRBD1. The CDR3 DNA reads TGTGCCAGCAGTCGCGACAGGGGTTGGGAGACCCAGTACTTC. This encodes CASSRDRGWETQYF. The variable domain in full, completed from reference TRBV28 and TRBJ2-5, reads DVKVTQSSRYLVKRTGEKVFLECVQDMDHENMFWYRQDPGLGLRLIYFSYDVKMKEKGDIPEGYSVSREKKERFSLILESASTNQTSMYLCASSRDRGWETQYFGPGTRLLVL.